The sequence of this TCR beta chain was determined in a study of identical twins. The cDNA had a unique molecular identifier and a template-switch universal primer site. A single record per CDR3 protein comes from TCRdb applying MiXCR to the 5' RACE reads. There are 400,000 to 500,000 distinct CDR3 sequences in the sample; 14% occur only once, and 0.95% to 1% lies in the top ten. The same sample was also used in a study of yellow fever vaccine responses in identical twins.

Material for sequencing was CD4+ T cells sorted from blood. This sequence was found in a woman younger than 30 in good health.

The CDR3, as DNA: TGTGCCAGCAGCGGCGGGGACTTCAATAGTCGAGCAAAACAGTACTTC. Translation gives CASSGGDFNSRAKQYF. This chain links TRBV6-1 with TRBJ2-7; D is possibly TRBD2 (6 bases). The germline gives CDR1 MNHNS, CDR2 SASEGT. The CDR3 runs 16 residues. Trimming took 6 bases from V and 10 from J, leaving 28 bases between them.